A selection of T cell receptor beta chains follows, all from one sample in a study of T cells in localized non-small cell lung cancer. Generated by immunoSEQ multiplex PCR, the TCRdb table keeps only in-frame clones and is missing some. The data contain roughly 810 clones, around 21% of them singletons. The starting material was normal lung tissue next to the tumor, obtained before any cancer treatment. The source of these receptors is a man aged 40 to 69 with stage I lung adenocarcinoma. Both conserved end residues are part of each CDR3. Each record gives: clone size, J gene, D gene, CDR3 length, V gene, CDR3 protein, CDR3 DNA. D genes are given only for firm matches. A row's size may be missing; if present it is once, few, many or a size class.

clone size: -
J gene: TRBJ2-1
D gene: TRBD2
CDR3 length: 17
V gene: TRBV11-3
CDR3 protein: CASSPQASGGPYNEQFF
CDR3 DNA: TGTGCCAGCAGCCCCCAGGCTAGCGGGGGACCTTACAATGAGCAGTTCTTC

clone size: few
J gene: TRBJ2-1
D gene: -
CDR3 length: 16
V gene: TRBV6-8
CDR3 protein: CASTRAGLLRDNEQFF
CDR3 DNA: TGTGCCAGCACCAGGGCGGGACTCTTAAGAGACAATGAGCAGTTCTTC

clone size: large
J gene: TRBJ1-6
D gene: -
CDR3 length: 14
V gene: TRBV11-3
CDR3 protein: CASSLGTMNSPLHF
CDR3 DNA: TGTGCCAGCAGCTTAGGGACAATGAATTCACCCCTCCACTTT

clone size: -
J gene: TRBJ1-2
D gene: -
CDR3 length: 19
V gene: TRBV10-2
CDR3 protein: CASSESLSGQVNVDYGYTF
CDR3 DNA: TGCGCCAGCAGTGAGTCGTTGTCAGGGCAGGTGAATGTAGACTATGGCTACACCTTC

clone size: few
J gene: TRBJ2-5
D gene: -
CDR3 length: 13
V gene: TRBV9
CDR3 protein: CASSGDTGETQYF
CDR3 DNA: TGTGCCAGCAGTGGGGACACTGGGGAGACCCAGTACTTC

clone size: few
J gene: TRBJ2-3
D gene: TRBD1
CDR3 length: 15
V gene: TRBV15
CDR3 protein: CATSRVGQGRDTQYF
CDR3 DNA: TGTGCCACCAGCAGAGTCGGACAGGGGAGAGATACGCAGTATTTT

clone size: once
J gene: TRBJ2-3
D gene: -
CDR3 length: 14
V gene: TRBV29-1
CDR3 protein: CSVAPRVGTDTQYF
CDR3 DNA: TGCAGCGTTGCTCCCAGGGTCGGGACAGATACGCAGTATTTT

clone size: -
J gene: TRBJ2-7
D gene: -
CDR3 length: 13
V gene: TRBV10-3
CDR3 protein: CAISESENGGQYF
CDR3 DNA: TGTGCCATCAGTGAGTCCGAAAATGGAGGGCAGTACTTC

clone size: -
J gene: TRBJ2-2
D gene: TRBD1
CDR3 length: 13
V gene: TRBV10-2
CDR3 protein: CASGQVRTGELFF
CDR3 DNA: TGCGCCAGCGGACAGGTGCGAACCGGGGAGCTGTTTTTT

clone size: -
J gene: TRBJ1-6
D gene: TRBD1
CDR3 length: 14
V gene: TRBV11-3
CDR3 protein: CASSGGQGNSPLHF
CDR3 DNA: TGTGCCAGCAGCGGCGGACAGGGTAATTCACCCCTCCACTTT

clone size: few
J gene: TRBJ1-1
D gene: TRBD1
CDR3 length: 15
V gene: TRBV11-3
CDR3 protein: CASSTHGQGVSEAFF
CDR3 DNA: TGTGCCAGCAGCACGCACGGACAGGGTGTCTCTGAAGCTTTCTTT

clone size: few
J gene: TRBJ2-7
D gene: -
CDR3 length: 13
V gene: TRBV9
CDR3 protein: CASSEAKTYEQYF
CDR3 DNA: TGTGCCAGCAGCGAAGCGAAGACGTACGAGCAGTACTTC

clone size: -
J gene: TRBJ1-1
D gene: -
CDR3 length: 15
V gene: TRBV9
CDR3 protein: CASRGIGTGDTEAFF
CDR3 DNA: TGTGCCAGCAGAGGCATCGGGACGGGAGACACTGAAGCTTTCTTT

clone size: -
J gene: TRBJ2-1
D gene: TRBD2
CDR3 length: 15
V gene: TRBV10-2
CDR3 protein: CASSEGAGGAAEQFF
CDR3 DNA: TGCGCCAGCAGTGAGGGGGCCGGGGGGGCCGCTGAGCAGTTCTTC

clone size: -
J gene: TRBJ2-5
D gene: TRBD1
CDR3 length: 14
V gene: TRBV19
CDR3 protein: CASRSGTGARTQYF
CDR3 DNA: TGTGCCAGTAGATCCGGGACAGGGGCGAGGACCCAGTACTTC

clone size: -
J gene: TRBJ1-3
D gene: -
CDR3 length: 12
V gene: TRBV6-8
CDR3 protein: CAPGPVGNTIYF
CDR3 DNA: TGTGCCCCCGGCCCCGTCGGAAACACCATATATTTT

clone size: few
J gene: TRBJ2-7
D gene: -
CDR3 length: 13
V gene: TRBV7-1
CDR3 protein: CASSPAETYEQYF
CDR3 DNA: TGTGCCAGCAGCCCCGCCGAGACCTACGAGCAGTACTTC

clone size: few
J gene: TRBJ1-1
D gene: -
CDR3 length: 17
V gene: TRBV18
CDR3 protein: CASSPLPSDEMNTEAFF
CDR3 DNA: TGTGCCAGCTCACCACTGCCCTCCGATGAGATGAACACTGAAGCTTTCTTT

clone size: -
J gene: TRBJ2-4
D gene: TRBD2
CDR3 length: 15
V gene: TRBV19
CDR3 protein: CASSTGTSGGNIQYF
CDR3 DNA: TGTGCCAGTAGCACAGGGACTAGCGGGGGGAACATTCAGTACTTC

clone size: -
J gene: TRBJ2-3
D gene: -
CDR3 length: 14
V gene: TRBV19
CDR3 protein: CASRWRDPTDTQYF
CDR3 DNA: TGTGCCAGTAGGTGGCGGGACCCCACAGATACGCAGTATTTT

clone size: -
J gene: TRBJ1-5
D gene: -
CDR3 length: 14
V gene: TRBV30
CDR3 protein: CAWSGTFRDQPQHF
CDR3 DNA: TGTGCCTGGAGTGGGACCTTTAGGGATCAGCCCCAGCATTTT

clone size: few
J gene: TRBJ1-5
D gene: -
CDR3 length: 15
V gene: TRBV28
CDR3 protein: CASSLSLRGGQPQHF
CDR3 DNA: TGTGCCAGCAGTTTATCCCTCCGGGGCGGGCAGCCCCAGCATTTT

clone size: -
J gene: TRBJ1-1
D gene: TRBD1
CDR3 length: 13
V gene: TRBV19
CDR3 protein: CASSDRGNTEAFF
CDR3 DNA: TGTGCCAGTAGCGACAGGGGGAACACTGAAGCTTTCTTT

clone size: -
J gene: TRBJ2-4
D gene: TRBD2
CDR3 length: 13
V gene: TRBV28
CDR3 protein: CASKAGGIDIQYF
CDR3 DNA: TGTGCCAGCAAGGCGGGAGGAATTGACATTCAGTACTTC

clone size: few
J gene: TRBJ2-3
D gene: TRBD2
CDR3 length: 15
V gene: TRBV6-8
CDR3 protein: CASSATSGPSDTQYF
CDR3 DNA: TGTGCCAGCAGTGCCACTAGCGGGCCCTCAGATACGCAGTATTTT

clone size: -
J gene: TRBJ2-4
D gene: -
CDR3 length: 15
V gene: TRBV9
CDR3 protein: CASSVGTLGQNIQYF
CDR3 DNA: TGTGCCAGCAGCGTAGGGACACTCGGCCAAAACATTCAGTACTTC

clone size: -
J gene: TRBJ2-3
D gene: TRBD1
CDR3 length: 17
V gene: TRBV12-5
CDR3 protein: CASGLPTGTGFTDTQYF
CDR3 DNA: TGTGCTAGTGGTTTGCCAACCGGGACAGGGTTCACAGATACGCAGTATTTT

clone size: -
J gene: TRBJ1-3
D gene: -
CDR3 length: 16
V gene: TRBV11-3
CDR3 protein: CASSANRLGSGNTIYF
CDR3 DNA: TGTGCCAGCAGCGCTAATCGTCTGGGCTCTGGAAACACCATATATTTT

clone size: -
J gene: TRBJ2-7
D gene: -
CDR3 length: 13
V gene: TRBV19
CDR3 protein: CASSLGGGYEQYF
CDR3 DNA: TGTGCCAGTAGCTTGGGAGGAGGCTACGAGCAGTACTTC

clone size: -
J gene: TRBJ2-3
D gene: TRBD2
CDR3 length: 17
V gene: TRBV28
CDR3 protein: CASSRGLAGGSTDTQYF
CDR3 DNA: TGTGCCAGCAGTCGCGGACTAGCGGGAGGTAGCACAGATACGCAGTATTTT

clone size: -
J gene: TRBJ1-4
D gene: -
CDR3 length: 16
V gene: TRBV15
CDR3 protein: CATSISNRVTNEKLFF
CDR3 DNA: TGTGCCACCAGCATAAGCAACAGGGTAACTAATGAAAAACTGTTTTTT

clone size: -
J gene: TRBJ2-7
D gene: -
CDR3 length: 13
V gene: TRBV9
CDR3 protein: CASCGRINYEQYF
CDR3 DNA: TGTGCCAGCTGCGGCCGAATAAACTACGAGCAGTACTTC

clone size: -
J gene: TRBJ2-3
D gene: TRBD2
CDR3 length: 15
V gene: TRBV27
CDR3 protein: CASSLTSGNADTQYF
CDR3 DNA: TGTGCCAGCAGTTTAACTAGCGGGAATGCAGATACGCAGTATTTT

clone size: few
J gene: TRBJ1-4
D gene: -
CDR3 length: 13
V gene: TRBV30
CDR3 protein: CAWMWSNNEKLFF
CDR3 DNA: TGTGCCTGGATGTGGAGCAATAATGAAAAACTGTTTTTT

clone size: -
J gene: TRBJ2-1
D gene: TRBD2
CDR3 length: 13
V gene: TRBV6-8
CDR3 protein: CASTLAASAEQFF
CDR3 DNA: TGTGCCAGCACCCTAGCGGCATCTGCTGAGCAGTTCTTC

clone size: -
J gene: TRBJ1-1
D gene: -
CDR3 length: 13
V gene: TRBV7-1
CDR3 protein: CASSADSNTEAFF
CDR3 DNA: TGTGCCAGCAGCGCGGATTCGAACACTGAAGCTTTCTTT

clone size: medium-sized
J gene: TRBJ2-4
D gene: -
CDR3 length: 14
V gene: TRBV11-3
CDR3 protein: CASSFDRAKNIQYF
CDR3 DNA: TGTGCCAGCAGCTTCGACAGAGCCAAAAACATTCAGTACTTC

clone size: -
J gene: TRBJ2-2
D gene: -
CDR3 length: 14
V gene: TRBV9
CDR3 protein: CASSGAERTGELFF
CDR3 DNA: TGTGCCAGCAGCGGCGCGGAACGCACCGGGGAGCTGTTTTTT

clone size: -
J gene: TRBJ1-2
D gene: TRBD1
CDR3 length: 14
V gene: TRBV5-1
CDR3 protein: CASTGDRGSYGYTF
CDR3 DNA: TGCGCCAGCACTGGGGACAGGGGTAGCTATGGCTACACCTTC

clone size: few
J gene: TRBJ2-7
D gene: -
CDR3 length: 15
V gene: TRBV11-3
CDR3 protein: CASSPPGGSSYEQYF
CDR3 DNA: TGTGCCAGCAGCCCCCCTGGGGGTAGCTCCTACGAGCAGTACTTC

clone size: -
J gene: TRBJ2-7
D gene: -
CDR3 length: 11
V gene: TRBV14
CDR3 protein: CASSSNYEQYF
CDR3 DNA: TGTGCCAGCAGCTCCAACTACGAGCAGTACTTC

clone size: -
J gene: TRBJ2-7
D gene: TRBD1
CDR3 length: 15
V gene: TRBV6-8
CDR3 protein: CASSYSGTGTYEQYF
CDR3 DNA: TGTGCCAGCAGTTACTCCGGGACAGGGACCTACGAGCAGTACTTC

clone size: large
J gene: TRBJ2-1
D gene: -
CDR3 length: 13
V gene: TRBV7-2
CDR3 protein: CASSFPIGNEQFF
CDR3 DNA: TGTGCCAGCAGCTTTCCAATAGGCAATGAGCAGTTCTTC

clone size: -
J gene: TRBJ1-3
D gene: -
CDR3 length: 16
V gene: TRBV29-1
CDR3 protein: CSVGDGGLSSGNTIYF
CDR3 DNA: TGCAGCGTTGGGGACGGTGGGCTCAGCTCTGGAAACACCATATATTTT

clone size: few
J gene: TRBJ1-2
D gene: -
CDR3 length: 14
V gene: TRBV9
CDR3 protein: CAGGGTANGYGYTF
CDR3 DNA: TGTGCGGGGGGCGGCACGGCCAACGGGTATGGCTACACCTTC

clone size: few
J gene: TRBJ1-5
D gene: -
CDR3 length: 13
V gene: TRBV10-3
CDR3 protein: CASRDYSNQPQHF
CDR3 DNA: TGTGCCAGCCGGGATTATAGCAATCAGCCCCAGCATTTT

clone size: -
J gene: TRBJ2-3
D gene: -
CDR3 length: 15
V gene: TRBV10-2
CDR3 protein: CASSYSGQFTDTQYF
CDR3 DNA: TGCGCCAGCAGTTACTCCGGACAGTTCACAGATACGCAGTATTTT

clone size: few
J gene: TRBJ1-1
D gene: -
CDR3 length: 16
V gene: TRBV28
CDR3 protein: CASSFLPGLRNTEAFF
CDR3 DNA: TGTGCCAGCAGTTTCCTACCGGGGCTGCGGAACACTGAAGCTTTCTTT

clone size: few
J gene: TRBJ2-3
D gene: -
CDR3 length: 14
V gene: TRBV30
CDR3 protein: CAWSGGAWADTQYF
CDR3 DNA: TGTGCCTGGAGTGGGGGGGCCTGGGCAGATACGCAGTATTTT

clone size: -
J gene: TRBJ2-1
D gene: -
CDR3 length: 13
V gene: TRBV6-8
CDR3 protein: CASTLMWGYEQFF
CDR3 DNA: TGTGCCAGCACTCTTATGTGGGGCTATGAGCAGTTCTTC

clone size: -
J gene: TRBJ1-1
D gene: -
CDR3 length: 14
V gene: TRBV7-6
CDR3 protein: CASSPRASSTEAFF
CDR3 DNA: TGTGCCAGCAGCCCCCGGGCGAGTAGCACTGAAGCTTTCTTT